This T cell receptor beta chain appears in the sequencing data of a study of Ad26.COV2.S vaccination and SARS-CoV-2 variants (dated by TCRdb to 2020 to 2022). Describing the broader study: Vaccine-arm donors were drawn from COV1001, a multicentre, randomized, double-blind, placebo-controlled phase I-IIa trial of Ad26.COV2.S in healthy adults. Ad26.COV2.S was administered intramuscularly at a dose of 5x10^10 or 1x10^11 viral particles, either as one shot or as two shots given 56 days apart. TCRbeta repertoire sequencing served as the tool for gauging how specific and how broad the SARS-CoV-2-reactive T cell receptors were following Ad26.COV2.S vaccination. The TCR-sequenced set comprised around 32 samples: some 20 Ad26.COV2.S vaccine recipients, 5 placebo recipients and 8 SARS-CoV-2 convalescent individuals. Trial participants were randomized into five groups of five: low-dose or high-dose Ad26.COV2.S given once or twice, or placebo on both occasions. Blinding of investigators to trial group allocation was maintained during experiments and outcome assessment.

Concerning this clone: The specificity of this receptor is unknown. No base-level quality is on record; no much larger clone is a single base apart.

The immunoSEQ Assay was the method used to sequence TCRbeta CDR3 regions. After extraction, genomic DNA underwent amplification by bias-controlled multiplex PCR, followed by high-throughput sequencing. The authors processed their data as follows. To quantify the absolute abundance of each unique TCRbeta CDR3 region, sequences were collapsed and filtered. T cell fraction was estimated by normalization of TCRbeta template counts to usable DNA, with usable DNA being measured through amplification of reference genes present in all nucleated cells. Repertoire TCRs were annotated as SARS-CoV-2-specific when V gene, CDR3 amino acid sequence and J gene were exactly matched to a known reactive TCR set. The reference SARS-CoV-2 TCR set was derived from MIRA and filtered for enrichment in COVID-19-positive ImmuneCODE repertoires, a step that removed public or cross-reactive TCRs. Drawing on the MIRA antigens, annotated TCRs were analysed further at the level of specific ORF or position within ORF. Breadth was defined as the number of annotated unique rearrangements divided by the total number of unique productive rearrangements, and depth was defined as the summed frequency of the annotated unique rearrangements. Group comparisons of TCR breadth used two-sided Wilcoxon rank-sum tests. The immuneACCESS repertoire file appears here via TCRdb, limited to in-frame rearrangements. These files lack a portion of the clones; in checked studies, under half of the deficit traces to unresolved V genes, and the cause of the others is not known. V, J and clone size are taken as reported in that table, and D and trimming were inferred from the DNA itself. The sample table holds about 280,000 clones, of which 70% to 90% were seen once. The ten most abundant clones make up under 4% of the sample.

The full study reports these points: Non-spike TCR breadth was comparable between vaccine and placebo recipients, consistent with the vaccine containing only spike. Ad26.COV2.S recipients had higher spike-specific TCR breadth than placebo recipients (P = 0.0014). The study lacked the statistical power to compare responses across vaccine doses or regimens. Substantial breadth of spike-specific CD8+ and CD4+ T cell responses was reported after vaccination. According to the authors, total T cell responses may have been underestimated by the TCR breadth and depth analyses.

The sample's treatment or condition label, in plain terms: some 19 received Ad26.COV2.S at low or high dose, single or two shots; about 5 received placebo; per-sample allocation not given. Repertoires of vaccine and placebo recipients were sequenced from samples collected on day 63 after the first injection. Between 29 July and 7 August 2020, Cohort 1b enrolled about two dozen adults aged 18-55 years at one site in Boston, USA. Ad26.COV2.S consisted of a replication-incompetent adenovirus type 26 vector by which a prefusion-stabilized SARS-CoV-2 spike protein from the original Wuhan strain was expressed. V loses 2 bases, J loses 3 bases, and the germline ends lie 8 bases apart. The CDR3 covers 14 residues, taking in both the cysteine and the phenylalanine. Only CDR3 DNA is held: 42 bases, read in frame from base 1. CDR1 and CDR2 are read off the germline V gene (reference sequence) as MNHNY and SVGAGI.

Sample: peripheral blood, taken in a trial of Ad26.COV2.S vaccine versus placebo. The clonotype was recovered from a person between 18 and 65 years old who received the Ad26.COV2.S COVID-19 vaccine or a placebo. The V gene is TRBV6-6 and the J gene is TRBJ1-5; there is no confident call for the D gene. The CDR3 sequence is CASSYRTVNQPQHF. The DNA reads as follows: TGTGCCAGCAGTTACCGGACGGTCAATCAGCCCCAGCATTTT.